This T cell receptor (beta chain) comes out of a study of vaccination effects on CD4 cells after COVID-19 (dated by TCRdb to between 2021 and 2024). Background on the whole study: Post-vaccine samples across the study were collected a median of 72 days after the second dose, with a range of 14 to 241. A total of 10 COVID-19 convalescent patients and several SARS-CoV-2-naive healthy vaccine recipients were included in the full study. The Oncomine TCR Beta short-read assay on an Illumina iSeq 100 was used to sequence cultures from other donors in the study. SARS-CoV-2 spike-specific CD4+ TCR repertoires from before and after mRNA vaccination were compared in COVID-19 convalescent patients and in infection-naive vaccine recipients.

The ViraFEST assay stimulated PBMC with viral peptide pools and then used TCR sequencing to identify antigen-specific CD4+ T cell clonotypes by expansion. After around 11 days of culture, CD4+ T cells were isolated with the EasySep CD4+ T cell isolation kit. Participants received two doses of either the BNT162b2 or the mRNA-1273 mRNA SARS-CoV-2 vaccine. Healthy vaccine recipients had no prior SARS-CoV-2 infection, confirmed by negative nucleocapsid antibodies before and after vaccination. Two million PBMC per well were cultured in IMDM with about 5% human AB serum, roughly 11 IU/ml IL-2 and gentamicin, plus 10 ug/ml peptides. Half of the culture medium was replaced with fresh IL-2-containing medium on days 3 and 7. Unless noted otherwise, every peptide stimulation condition was cultured in triplicate wells. PBMC were separated from whole blood using Ficoll-Paque Plus gradient centrifugation and were then either cryopreserved at -140C or used fresh. The spike proteins of SARS-CoV-2 and of the common cold coronaviruses HCoV-NL63, HCoV-OC43 and HCoV-229E were spanned by overlapping peptide pools. The QIAamp micro DNA kit was used to extract genomic DNA from the cultured CD4+ T cells.

CDR1 and CDR2 are read off the germline V gene as SGHTA and FQGNSA. Counted from cysteine to phenylalanine, this CDR3 has 15 amino acids. Left in the record is the CDR3 DNA by itself, 45 bases read in frame from the first base. V and J lose 1 base and 6 bases, and a span of 15 bases separates them. Libraries came from the immunoSEQ multiplex PCR assay. DNA from the cultured, isolated CD4+ T cells was subjected to TCR beta CDR3 sequencing. As for the original processing: Non-productive TCR sequences were removed and reads were trimmed to the CDR3 region, keeping CDR3s of at least 7 amino acids. The MANAFEST web app was used to pick out antigen-specific clonotypes by comparing their expansion in peptide wells with that in reference cultures. Positive clones required FDR<0.05 expansion versus reference and all other wells, odds ratio above 5, and frequency above 0.1% in two replicate wells. Clonotypes significantly expanded in SARS-CoV-2 spike wells and in at least one common cold coronavirus spike condition were defined as cross-reactive. Using the stringdist R package, CDR3 similarity was measured by Levenshtein distance, and unrooted trees were constructed with ape in R 3.6.1. In TCRdb, the immuneACCESS table is reduced to in-frame sequences with V and J assigned. These tables do not hold every clone; where another copy was compared, an unresolved V gene accounts for under half, and the others remain unexplained. Clone size and the V and J calls come from that table; the DNA yielded D and trimming. Present in this sample are about 64,000 clones, approximately 78% of which were seen just once. The leading ten clones occupy just under 2% of the sample.

With respect to this clone: Its antigen has not been determined. Base qualities are not at hand, and no much larger clone is one base apart.

General study outcomes and caveats: Among healthy vaccine recipients, nearly all vaccine-induced clones were SARS-CoV-2 mono-reactive, and just 1 of 255 was cross-reactive with common cold coronaviruses. Marked clonal contraction was observed in both infection-induced and vaccine-induced clones at late post-vaccination timepoints, consistent with waning T cell responses. The study was limited by a small number of convalescent patients and lacked early post-infection timepoints.

This receptor was taken from a human donor who received a COVID-19 vaccine. The chain was built from TRBV7-2 and TRBJ1-2, with no D gene named confidently. The sequenced sample was CD4+ T cells from PBMCs cultured with HCoV-OC43 spike peptides, obtained after COVID-19 vaccination. Read against the paper, the sample's cell subset or site label means: HCoV-OC43 spike overlapping peptide pool stimulation. The nucleotides read TGTGCCAGCAGCTTAGTTGGAGAGGGCGGGGATGGCTACACCTTC. The encoded protein is CASSLVGEGGDGYTF. Where the CDR3 stops, the reference TRBV7-2 and TRBJ1-2 genes take over; the full variable domain is GAGVSQSPSNKVTEKGKDVELRCDPISGHTALYWYRQSLGQGLEFLIYFQGNSAPDKSGLPSDRFSAERTGGSVSTLTIQRTQQEDSAVYLCASSLVGEGGDGYTFGSGTRLTVV.